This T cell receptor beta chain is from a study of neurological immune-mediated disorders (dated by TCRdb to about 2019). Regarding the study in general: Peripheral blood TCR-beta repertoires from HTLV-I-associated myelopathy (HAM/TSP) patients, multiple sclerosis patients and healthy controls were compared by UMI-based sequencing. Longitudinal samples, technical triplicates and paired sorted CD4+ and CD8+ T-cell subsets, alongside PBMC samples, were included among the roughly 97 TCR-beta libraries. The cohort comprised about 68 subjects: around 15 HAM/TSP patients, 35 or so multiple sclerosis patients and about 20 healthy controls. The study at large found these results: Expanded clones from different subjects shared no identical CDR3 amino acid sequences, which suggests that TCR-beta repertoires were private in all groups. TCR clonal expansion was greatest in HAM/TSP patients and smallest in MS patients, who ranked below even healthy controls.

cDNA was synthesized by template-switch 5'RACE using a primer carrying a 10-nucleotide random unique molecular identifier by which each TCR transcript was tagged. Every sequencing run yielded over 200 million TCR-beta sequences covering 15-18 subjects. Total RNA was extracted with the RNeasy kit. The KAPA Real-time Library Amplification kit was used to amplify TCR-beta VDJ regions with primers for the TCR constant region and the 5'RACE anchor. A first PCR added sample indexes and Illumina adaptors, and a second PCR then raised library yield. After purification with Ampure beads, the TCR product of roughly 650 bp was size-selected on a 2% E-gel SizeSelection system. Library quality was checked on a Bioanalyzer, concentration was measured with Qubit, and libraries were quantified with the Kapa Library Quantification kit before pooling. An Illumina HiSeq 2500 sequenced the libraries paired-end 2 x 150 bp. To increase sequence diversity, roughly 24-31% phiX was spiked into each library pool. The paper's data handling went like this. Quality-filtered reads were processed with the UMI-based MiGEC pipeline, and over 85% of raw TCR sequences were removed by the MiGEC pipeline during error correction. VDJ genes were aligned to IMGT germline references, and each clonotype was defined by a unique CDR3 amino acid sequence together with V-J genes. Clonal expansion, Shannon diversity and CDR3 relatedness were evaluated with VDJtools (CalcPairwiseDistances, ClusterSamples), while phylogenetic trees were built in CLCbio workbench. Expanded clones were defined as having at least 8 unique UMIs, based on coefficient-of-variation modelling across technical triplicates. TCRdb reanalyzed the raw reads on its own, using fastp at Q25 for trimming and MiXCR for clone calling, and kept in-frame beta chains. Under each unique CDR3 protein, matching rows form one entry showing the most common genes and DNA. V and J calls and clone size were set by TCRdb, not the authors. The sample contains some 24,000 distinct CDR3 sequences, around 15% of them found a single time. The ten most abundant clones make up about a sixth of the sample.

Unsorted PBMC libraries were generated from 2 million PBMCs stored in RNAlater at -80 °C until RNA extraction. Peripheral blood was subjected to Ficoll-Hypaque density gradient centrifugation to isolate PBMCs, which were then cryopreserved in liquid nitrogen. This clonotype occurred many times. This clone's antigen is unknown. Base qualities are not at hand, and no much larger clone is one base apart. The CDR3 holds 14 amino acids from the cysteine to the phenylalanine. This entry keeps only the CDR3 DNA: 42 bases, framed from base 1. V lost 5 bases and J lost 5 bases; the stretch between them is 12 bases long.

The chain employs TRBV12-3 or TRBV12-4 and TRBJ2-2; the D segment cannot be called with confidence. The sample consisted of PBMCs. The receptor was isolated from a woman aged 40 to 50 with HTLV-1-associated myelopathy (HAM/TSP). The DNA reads TGTGCCAGCAGTCTAGAATTCGAAACCGGGGAGCTGTTTTTT. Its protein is CASSLEFETGELFF.